These 18 T cell receptor beta chains were sequenced from one sample in a study of blood T cell repertoires in COVID-19. Produced via immunoSEQ multiplex PCR; TCRdb's table is partial and in-frame only. This table has roughly 150,000 clones, roughly 84% appearing once. The sequenced sample consisted of peripheral blood. Receptors were obtained from a woman between 50 and 59 years old with COVID-19, enrolled during active disease.

This sequence joins TRBV11-3 and TRBJ2-5; TRBD2 agrees at 8 bases. V trimming: 3 bases; J trimming: 5 bases; junction bases outside the gene matches: 8. This CDR3 contains 15 residues. Germline-derived CDR1 and CDR2 are SGHNT and YENEEA. The CDR3 coding sequence is TGTGCCAGCAGCTTTTACCGGGGGGGCCTGGAGACCCAGTACTTC. Amino acid sequence: CASSFYRGGLETQYF.

The chain uses TRBV19 and TRBJ1-5, with unresolved D. V dropped 1 base and J dropped 0 bases, with 7 bases sitting between them. The CDR3 contains 15 residues. The V gene's germline CDR1 is LNHDA and CDR2 SQIVND (reference sequence). CDR3 nucleotide sequence: TGTGCCAGTAGTATAGGGCGGTATAGCAATCAGCCCCAGCATTTT. Its translation: CASSIGRYSNQPQHF. Based on the CDR3 plus reference TRBV19 and TRBJ1-5, the full variable domain is DGGITQSPKYLFRKEGQNVTLSCEQNLNHDAMYWYRQDPGQGLRLIYYSQIVNDFQKGDIAEGYSVSREKKESFPLTVTSAQKNPTAFYLCASSIGRYSNQPQHFGDGTRLSIL.

V gene TRBV2 combines with J gene TRBJ2-1, with no clear D. Germline loops: CDR1 SNHLY, CDR2 FYNNEI. The CDR3 is 11 residues long. The V and J ends lost 2 bases and 10 bases respectively, with 6 bases between them. The CDR3 nucleotides read TGTGCCAGCAGTGAACTTGCGGAGCAGTTCTTC. Its protein product is CASSELAEQFF. The full variable domain, with the rest looked up from reference TRBV2 and TRBJ2-1, is EPEVTQTPSHQVTQMGQEVILRCVPISNHLYFYWYRQILGQKVEFLVSFYNNEISEKSEIFDDQFSVERPDGSNFTLKIRSTKLEDSAMYFCASSELAEQFFGPGTRLTVL.

This clone was seen ten or more times. The chain recombines TRBV9 with TRBJ1-2, with D tentatively TRBD1 (6 bases). Germline V gene lookup returns CDR1 SGDLS and CDR2 YYNGEE. The CDR3 length is 15 residues. V lost 0 bases and J lost 0, with 9 bases in between. The CDR3 DNA follows: TGTGCCAGCAGCGTAGAGACAGGCTCTAACTATGGCTACACCTTC. Translating it yields CASSVETGSNYGYTF.

The rearrangement uses TRBV6-2 or TRBV6-3 and TRBJ2-5; TRBD2 might be the D (7 bases). Germline CDR1 is MNHEY and CDR2 is SVGEGT. The V and J ends lost 4 bases and 4 bases respectively, with 13 bases between them. This CDR3 has 14 amino acids. The CDR3 DNA follows: TGTGCCAGCAGTTCCCTAAGGGGGGGAGAGACCCAGTACTTC. Amino acids: CASSSLRGGETQYF.

The gene calls are TRBV5-1 and TRBJ2-2; 10 nucleotides line up with TRBD1. Germline assignment: CDR1 SGHRS and CDR2 YFSETQ. This CDR3 has 15 residues. Trimming at V came to 0 bases and at J to 6 bases, leaving 2 bases not matched to a gene. The CDR3, as DNA: TGCGCCAGCAGCTTGGGGGGACAGGGGTCCGGGGAGCTGTTTTTT. Its protein is CASSLGGQGSGELFF.

This chain joins TRBV21-1 and TRBJ2-7; the table's D call, TRBD2, was not checked against the DNA. TRBV21-1 is a pseudogene. This CDR3 comprises 12 residues. The CDR3 DNA is TGTGCCAGCAACCTCAGGAGGACCCCTCAGTACTTC. Protein sequence: CASNLRRTPQYF.

The chain carries TRBV5-4 and TRBJ2-7; 10 bases match TRBD2. V shed 1 base and J 2 bases; nucleotides not matched to a gene: 6. The CDR3 runs to 16 residues. Germline loops: CDR1 SGHNT, CDR2 YYREEE (reference sequence). This CDR3 reads CASSLSGGASPYEQYF. The CDR3 DNA is TGTGCCAGCAGCTTGAGCGGGGGGGCAAGCCCCTACGAGCAGTACTTC.

V gene TRBV28 combines with J gene TRBJ1-6; D remains unclear. Germline-derived CDR1 and CDR2 are MDHEN and SYDVKM. This CDR3 comprises 14 residues. V was clipped by 7 bases and J by 5 bases, with 12 bases between them. The CDR3 is CASKVGENNSPLHF. In DNA, the CDR3 is TGTGCCAGCAAGGTAGGAGAGAATAATTCACCCCTCCACTTT.

CDR3 loop: CSARDTSYEQYF. Here the CDR3 DNA reads TGCAGCGCTAGGGACACCTCCTACGAGCAGTACTTC. The chain has TRBV29-1 and TRBJ2-7; tentative D call: TRBD1 (6 bases). Germline V CDR1 and CDR2: SQVTM, ANQGSEA. There are 12 residues in the CDR3. Trimming pared 7 bases from V and 0 bases from J, leaving 10 bases between.

The chain is built from TRBV11-3 and TRBJ2-3; 10 bases agree with TRBD2. This CDR3 has 15 amino acids. V was clipped by 1 base and J by 4 bases; unmatched bases: 2. Germline CDR1 and CDR2: SGHNT and YENEEA. As DNA, the CDR3 is TGTGCCAGCAGCTTAGGGAGCGGGGGGGCAGATACGCAGTATTTT. This gives the protein CASSLGSGGADTQYF.

The gene calls are TRBV28 and TRBJ1-2; 7 nucleotides align to TRBD1. Trimming cost V 8 bases and J 8 bases; bases outside gene matches: 5. There are 11 residues in the CDR3. Germline loops: CDR1 MDHEN, CDR2 SYDVKM. The CDR3 spells CASGRDSGYTF. The CDR3 DNA reads TGTGCCAGCGGCCGGGACAGCGGCTACACCTTC.

V is TRBV19 and J is TRBJ1-1; 8 bases map to TRBD1. The length of the CDR3 is 17 residues. Losses at the gene ends were 2 bases for V and 1 base for J; bases not matched to a gene: 9. The germline V gene encodes CDR1 LNHDA and CDR2 SQIVND (reference sequence). CDR3 sequence: CASSIHDRGGPNTEAFF. CDR3 bases: TGTGCCAGTAGTATACATGACAGGGGAGGACCGAACACTGAAGCTTTCTTT.

This rearrangement joins TRBV9 to TRBJ2-1, with 10 bases matching TRBD1. Unmatched junction bases numbered 16, after V lost 1 base and J lost 0 bases. This CDR3 is 21 amino acids long. The germline V gene has CDR1 SGDLS and CDR2 YYNGEE. The CDR3 region is CASSVMGRDRGHFSSYNEQFF. In DNA, the CDR3 is TGTGCCAGCAGCGTAATGGGGAGGGACAGGGGTCACTTTAGCTCCTACAATGAGCAGTTCTTC.

The gene calls are TRBV5-1 and TRBJ2-5; tentatively, D is TRBD1 (5 bases). Trimming left V 5 bases short and J 3 bases short, with 20 bases between. Per germline, CDR1 SGHRS and CDR2 YFSETQ. This CDR3 spans 16 amino acids. CDR3 bases: TGCGCCAGCAGAGGGTCAATATCAGGGCAAAAAGAGACCCAGTACTTC. Encoded protein: CASRGSISGQKETQYF. Full variable domain (outside the CDR3, taken from reference TRBV5-1 and TRBJ2-5): KAGVTQTPRYLIKTRGQQVTLSCSPISGHRSVSWYQQTPGQGLQFLFEYFSETQRNKGNFPGRFSGRQFSNSRSEMNVSTLELGDSALYLCASRGSISGQKETQYFGPGTRLLVL.

This clone was seen a single time. The chain combines TRBV6-2 or TRBV6-3 with TRBJ1-5; D remains unclear. Germline V gene data show CDR1 as MNHEY and CDR2 as SVGEGT. The CDR3 sequence is 16 residues long. Deletions cut 5 bases from V and 0 bases from J, with 14 bases between. The CDR3 DNA is TGTGCCAGCAGTCCCTGGGCAGATTATAGCAATCAGCCCCAGCATTTT. Its protein is CASSPWADYSNQPQHF.

The J gene is TRBJ2-2, the V gene TRBV27; the D gene is possibly TRBD1 (5 bases). Trimming shortened V by 6 bases and J by 1 base, and 6 bases separated the two germline ends. CDR1 is MNHEY, CDR2 SMNVEV, per germline (reference sequence). This CDR3 comprises 13 residues. CDR3 coding DNA: TGTGCCAGCAGCACAGGGAACACCGGGGAGCTGTTTTTT. Amino acids: CASSTGNTGELFF.

V is TRBV9 and J is TRBJ2-7; perhaps TRBD2 as D (7 bases). The V end was cut by 1 base, the J end by 0 bases, with 14 bases between. From germline, CDR1 is SGDLS and CDR2 YYNGEE. The CDR3 sequence is 16 residues long. The chain's CDR3 is CASSVRAGAVSYEQYF. For the CDR3, the DNA is TGTGCCAGCAGCGTAAGGGCGGGGGCAGTCTCCTACGAGCAGTACTTC.